These T cell receptor beta chains were read from a single sample in a study of somatic mutations in cytotoxic T cells in rheumatoid arthritis. The protocol was immunoSEQ multiplex PCR, while the TCRdb copy is restricted to in-frame clones and leaves out a portion. The sample consists of several thousand clones, approximately 79% of them appearing once. The sample taken for sequencing was CD8+ T cells sorted from blood. The receptors originated from an adult with rheumatoid arthritis. Both conserved end residues are part of each CDR3. The order of the fields is J gene, V gene, D gene, clone size, CDR3 protein, CDR3 DNA. A D gene is named only where the DNA matches it firmly. Clone size, where shown, is once, few, many, or a class for clones that have expanded.

>TRBJ2-1|TRBV7-9|NA|NA
CASSFPGGNEQFF
TGTGCCAGCAGCTTCCCCGGGGGCAATGAGCAGTTCTTC
>TRBJ2-2|TRBV5-4|NA|NA
CASSLSGVPTGELFF
TGTGCCAGCAGCTTGTCGGGAGTCCCCACCGGGGAGCTGTTTTTT
>TRBJ1-5|TRBV28|NA|NA
CASRRKVPGTNQPQHF
TGTGCCAGCAGACGGAAGGTTCCGGGGACCAATCAGCCCCAGCATTTT
>TRBJ2-1|TRBV28|NA|NA
CASSLWGDEQFF
TGTGCCAGCAGTTTATGGGGGGATGAGCAGTTCTTC
>TRBJ1-4|TRBV7-9|NA|large
CASSTSSQSGGEKLFF
TGTGCCAGCAGCACCAGTTCCCAGAGCGGCGGTGAAAAACTGTTTTTT
>TRBJ2-7|TRBV7-2|NA|NA
CASSLELYYEQYF
TGTGCCAGCAGCTTAGAACTATACTACGAGCAGTACTTC
>TRBJ2-5|TRBV2|TRBD1|NA
CASKTGQTYQETQYF
TGTGCCAGCAAGACGGGACAGACATACCAAGAGACCCAGTACTTC
>TRBJ1-1|TRBV30|NA|few
CAWSVGMNTEAFF
TGTGCCTGGAGTGTAGGCATGAACACTGAAGCTTTCTTT
>TRBJ2-3|TRBV5-1|NA|NA
CASRNTDTQYF
TGCGCCAGCAGAAACACAGATACGCAGTATTTT
>TRBJ2-1|TRBV7-9|TRBD1|once
CASSLPGQAYNEQFF
TGTGCCAGCAGCTTACCGGGACAGGCCTACAATGAGCAGTTCTTC
>TRBJ2-5|TRBV5-4|NA|NA
CASSLIEETQYF
TGTGCCAGCAGCTTGATTGAGGAGACCCAGTACTTC
>TRBJ2-2|TRBV29-1|TRBD1|NA
CSAGTNRGRNTGELFF
TGCAGCGCTGGCACAAACAGGGGCCGTAACACCGGGGAGCTGTTTTTT
>TRBJ1-1|TRBV10-3|TRBD1|NA
CAISNRGGTEAFF
TGTGCCATCAGCAACAGGGGAGGGACTGAAGCTTTCTTT
>TRBJ2-1|TRBV7-2|TRBD1|NA
CASSLVLRDSLVF
TGTGCCAGCAGCTTAGTGCTCCGGGACAGTCTGGTCTTC
>TRBJ2-1|TRBV5-1|TRBD2|NA
CASSSGLAGNNEQFF
TGCGCCAGCAGCTCGGGACTAGCGGGGAACAATGAGCAGTTCTTC
>TRBJ1-5|TRBV28|TRBD1|NA
CASRTGGQPQHF
TGTGCCAGCAGGACAGGGGGTCAGCCCCAGCATTTT
>TRBJ2-7|TRBV27|TRBD2|NA
CASRREGYEQYF
TGTGCCAGCAGAAGGGAGGGCTACGAGCAGTACTTC
>TRBJ1-1|TRBV7-8|NA|NA
CASSLGHFTEAFF
TGTGCCAGCAGCTTGGGACACTTCACTGAAGCTTTCTTT
>TRBJ1-5|TRBV30|TRBD1|NA
CAWSSSRGQNQPQHF
TGTGCCTGGAGTAGCTCCAGGGGGCAAAATCAGCCCCAGCATTTT
>TRBJ2-3|TRBV4-1|TRBD2|NA
CASSRPAGGDTQYF
TGCGCCAGCAGCCGCCCAGCGGGAGGGGATACGCAGTATTTT
>TRBJ2-3|TRBV6-5|NA|NA
CASSYGLGADTQYF
TGTGCCAGCAGTTACGGCCTGGGGGCAGATACGCAGTATTTT
>TRBJ2-2|TRBV28|TRBD2|NA
CASRTIVASGGDSGGELFF
TGTGCCAGCAGAACTATTGTGGCTAGCGGGGGGGACAGCGGCGGGGAGCTGTTTTTT
>TRBJ1-5|TRBV19|TRBD1|NA
CASSIEGTVLIGGNQPQHF
TGTGCCAGTAGTATCGAGGGGACAGTCCTTATAGGTGGCAATCAGCCCCAGCATTTT
>TRBJ2-1|TRBV5-1|TRBD1|NA
CASSVDRVLYNEQFF
TGCGCCAGCAGCGTCGACAGGGTTCTATACAATGAGCAGTTCTTC
>TRBJ2-2|TRBV7-3|NA|NA
CASSSGFGELFF
TGTGCCAGCAGCTCAGGGTTCGGGGAGCTGTTTTTT
>TRBJ2-5|TRBV19|TRBD1|NA
CASSIGQGVSETQYF
TGTGCCAGTAGTATCGGGCAGGGGGTGTCGGAGACCCAGTACTTC
>TRBJ2-2|TRBV5-4|NA|NA
CASSPKNTGELFF
TGTGCCAGCAGCCCGAAGAACACCGGGGAGCTGTTTTTT
>TRBJ1-2|TRBV5-6|NA|NA
CASRPIPSAGGYTF
TGTGCCAGCAGACCCATCCCCTCCGCAGGGGGCTACACCTTC
>TRBJ2-7|TRBV27|NA|NA
CASSYSQDSYEQYF
TGTGCCAGCAGTTACTCACAGGATTCCTACGAGCAGTACTTC
>TRBJ1-3|TRBV18|NA|NA
CANSPQGDSGNTIYF
TGTGCCAACTCACCCCAGGGAGACTCTGGAAACACCATATATTTT
>TRBJ2-1|TRBV4-3|NA|NA
CASSQDGRGSYNEQFF
TGCGCCAGCAGCCAAGATGGTCGGGGGTCCTACAATGAGCAGTTCTTC
>TRBJ2-3|TRBV9|TRBD1|NA
CASSVAGGLHTQYF
TGTGCCAGCAGCGTAGCAGGGGGTCTACATACGCAGTATTTT
>TRBJ2-3|TRBV21-1|NA|NA
CASSKGTRNTDTQYF
TGTGCCAGCAGCAAAGGGACTAGAAATACAGATACGCAGTATTTT
>TRBJ1-5|TRBV28|NA|NA
CASSQTGYQPQHF
TGTGCCAGCAGTCAAACGGGGTACCAGCCCCAGCATTTT
>TRBJ2-1|TRBV7-2|NA|NA
CASSNSYNEQFF
TGTGCCAGCAGCAACTCCTACAATGAGCAGTTCTTC
>TRBJ1-4|TRBV28|NA|few
CASTLMGVAIPSTNEKLFF
TGTGCCAGTACTTTAATGGGGGTGGCGATCCCCTCAACTAATGAAAAACTGTTTTTT
>TRBJ2-5|TRBV9|TRBD1|NA
CASSGGRGQAYYQETQYF
TGTGCCAGCAGCGGTGGCAGGGGGCAAGCGTACTACCAAGAGACCCAGTACTTC
>TRBJ1-4|TRBV11-1|NA|NA
CASSRTGNEKLFF
TGTGCCAGCAGCCGAACAGGGAATGAAAAACTGTTTTTT
>TRBJ1-1|TRBV30|NA|NA
CAWTTLANTEAFF
TGTGCCTGGACCACACTAGCGAACACTGAAGCTTTCTTT
>TRBJ2-1|TRBV27|TRBD2|few
CASSWGTAGENYEQFF
TGTGCCAGCAGTTGGGGGACGGCGGGAGAGAATTATGAGCAGTTCTTC
>TRBJ2-1|TRBV5-1|TRBD2|NA
CASRPRVAASGRGVYNEQFF
TGCGCCAGCAGGCCCCGGGTTGCGGCTAGCGGGAGGGGAGTCTACAATGAGCAGTTCTTC
>TRBJ2-3|TRBV6-1|TRBD2|NA
CASSANQLAGGPTYTQYF
TGTGCCAGCAGTGCCAACCAACTAGCGGGAGGACCCACATATACGCAGTATTTT
>TRBJ2-1|TRBV5-6|NA|NA
CASSQPRGAEYNEQFF
TGTGCCAGCAGCCAACCCAGGGGGGCTGAATACAATGAGCAGTTCTTC
>TRBJ2-3|TRBV10-3|NA|once
CAIGFFSPDTQYF
TGTGCCATCGGTTTCTTTAGCCCAGATACGCAGTATTTT
>TRBJ2-1|TRBV7-9|NA|NA
CASSPLAGAYNEQFF
TGTGCCAGCAGCCCACTGGCGGGGGCATACAATGAGCAGTTCTTC
>TRBJ2-1|TRBV11-3|TRBD2|NA
CASSLGSGSIYNEQFF
TGTGCCAGCAGCTTAGGAAGCGGGAGCATATACAATGAGCAGTTCTTC
>TRBJ1-1|TRBV19|TRBD1|NA
CASSRGTGLGTEAFF
TGTGCCAGTAGTAGGGGGACAGGTTTGGGGACTGAAGCTTTCTTT
>TRBJ1-1|TRBV28|NA|NA
CASSLPQGWSTEAFF
TGTGCCAGCAGTTTACCGCAGGGTTGGAGCACTGAAGCTTTCTTT
>TRBJ2-1|TRBV4-2|TRBD2|NA
CASSQESGSLYNEQFF
TGTGCCAGCAGCCAAGAAAGCGGGAGCTTGTACAATGAGCAGTTCTTC